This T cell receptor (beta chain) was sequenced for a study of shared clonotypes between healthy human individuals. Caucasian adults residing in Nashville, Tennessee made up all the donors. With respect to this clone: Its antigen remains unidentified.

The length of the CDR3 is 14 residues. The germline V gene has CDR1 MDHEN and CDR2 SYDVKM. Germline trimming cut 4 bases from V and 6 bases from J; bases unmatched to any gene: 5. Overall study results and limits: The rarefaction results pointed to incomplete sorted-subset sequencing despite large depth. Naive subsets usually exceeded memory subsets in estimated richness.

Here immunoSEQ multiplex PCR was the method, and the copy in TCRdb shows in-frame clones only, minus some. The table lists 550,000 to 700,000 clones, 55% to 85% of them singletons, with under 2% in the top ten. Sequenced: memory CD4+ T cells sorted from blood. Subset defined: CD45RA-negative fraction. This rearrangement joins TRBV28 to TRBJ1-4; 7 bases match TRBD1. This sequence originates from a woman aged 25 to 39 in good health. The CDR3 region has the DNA TGTGCCAGCAGTTCGACAGGGTCAGATGAAAAACTGTTTTTT. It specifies CASSSTGSDEKLFF.